A selection of T cell receptor beta chains follows, all from one sample in a study of blood T cell repertoires in COVID-19. The data were produced by immunoSEQ multiplex PCR, yet TCRdb's version contains in-frame clones alone and is incomplete. The table records more than 85,000 clones, 81% of them present only once. Sequenced material: peripheral blood. Receptor source: a man older than 75 with acute or convalescent COVID-19. CDR3s include the opening cysteine and the closing phenylalanine or tryptophan. The D gene is left open where the match is weak. Not all rows give a size; the values are once, few, many and, for expanded clones, a class.

15	TRBV28	TRBD2	TRBJ2-7	.	TGTGCCAGCAGTCCTTGGAGGCGGGAGGTCTACGAGCAGTACTTC	CASSPWRREVYEQYF
14	TRBV11-1	.	TRBJ2-7	.	TGTGCCAGCAGCTTCTCTCAGGGCCCCTACGAGCAGTACTTC	CASSFSQGPYEQYF
11	TRBV9	.	TRBJ2-1	.	TGTGCCAGCAGCGTCGGACTAGAGCAGTTCTTC	CASSVGLEQFF
14	TRBV11-2	.	TRBJ2-1	.	TGTGCCAGCAGCCCCCTGGGCGCTGGCGATGAGCAGTTCTTC	CASSPLGAGDEQFF
16	TRBV7-9	TRBD1	TRBJ2-5	.	TGTGCCAGCAGCTTACCCGAAACAGGGGGCACAGAGACCCAGTACTTC	CASSLPETGGTETQYF
14	TRBV7-9	.	TRBJ2-7	.	TGTGCCAGCAGCTTGCCAGGGGGGTTGGGCGAGCAGTACTTC	CASSLPGGLGEQYF
14	TRBV5-1	.	TRBJ1-1	.	TGCGCCAGCCAAGATACAGTTCTGAACACTGAAGCTTTCTTT	CASQDTVLNTEAFF
13	TRBV9	.	TRBJ2-7	.	TGTGCCAGCAGCGCTCGAGAGGGCTCCCCGCAGTACTTC	CASSAREGSPQYF
14	TRBV28	TRBD1	TRBJ1-1	.	TGTGCCAGCAGTTTGACGCACAGGGGGGCTGAAGCTTTCTTT	CASSLTHRGAEAFF
14	TRBV28	.	TRBJ2-1	.	TGTGCCAGCAGTTCCATCAACAGAGACAATGAGCAGTTCTTC	CASSSINRDNEQFF
15	TRBV28	TRBD2	TRBJ2-3	.	TGTGCCAGCAGTTTGGGGGGGGTCGACACAGATACGCAGTATTTT	CASSLGGVDTDTQYF
19	TRBV19	.	TRBJ2-4	.	TGTGCCAGTAGTATGGGGCTACTAATTGGGGCCGGGGGCAAAAACATTCAGTACTTC	CASSMGLLIGAGGKNIQYF
15	TRBV6-5	.	TRBJ1-4	once	TGTGCCAGCAGCGATACGCACGGGATAAATGAAAAACTGTTTTTT	CASSDTHGINEKLFF
15	TRBV9	.	TRBJ2-2	few	TGTGCCAGCAGCGTAGCAGGGCCTAACACCGGGGAGCTGTTTTTT	CASSVAGPNTGELFF
15	TRBV6-5	TRBD1	TRBJ2-4	.	TGTGCCAGCAGCTCCGGGACAGGACAGGGTAACATTCAGTACTTC	CASSSGTGQGNIQYF
14	TRBV18	.	TRBJ1-6	.	TGTGCCAGCTCCGTGGGGGGACTAAATTCACCCCTCCACTTT	CASSVGGLNSPLHF
16	TRBV4-3	TRBD1	TRBJ2-7	few	TGCGCCAGCAGCCAAGAGGACAGGGGGGGGTCCTACGAGCAGTACTTC	CASSQEDRGGSYEQYF
17	TRBV2	TRBD1	TRBJ2-1	.	TGTGCCAGCAGTGCCACCGGGGGACAGGAGGATTGGGATGAGCAGTTCTTC	CASSATGGQEDWDEQFF
17	TRBV28	.	TRBJ1-6	.	TGTGCCAGCAGTTTGTTAGGGGCCGGCTCCTATAATTCACCCCTCCACTTT	CASSLLGAGSYNSPLHF
14	TRBV18	.	TRBJ2-5	.	TGTGCCAGCACTAAACCCAACGGGCAAGAGACCCAGTACTTC	CASTKPNGQETQYF
18	TRBV28	TRBD1	TRBJ1-1	.	TGTGCCAGCAGCCCGCCGCCGGGACAGGGGTTTGGGAACACTGAAGCTTTCTTT	CASSPPPGQGFGNTEAFF
14	TRBV18	TRBD2	TRBJ2-5	.	TGTGCCAGCTCACCTGGACTAGCGCAAGAGACCCAGTACTTC	CASSPGLAQETQYF
16	TRBV5-1	.	TRBJ1-2	.	TGCGCCAGCAGCTTGGCCAGCATGTCCCGGGAGGGTGGCTACACCTTC	CASSLASMSREGGYTF
16	TRBV9	TRBD1	TRBJ2-6	.	TGTGCCAGCAGCATACAGGGGGCGCCTGGGGCCAACGTCCTGACTTTC	CASSIQGAPGANVLTF
14	TRBV19	TRBD1	TRBJ1-1	few	TGTGCCAGTAAACCGGACAGGTTCAACACTGAAGCTTTCTTT	CASKPDRFNTEAFF
15	TRBV18	.	TRBJ1-5	.	TGTGCCAGCTCACCAAACAGGGATAGCAATCAGCCCCAGCATTTT	CASSPNRDSNQPQHF
14	TRBV4-2	TRBD1	TRBJ1-1	few	TGTGCCAGCAGCCTGACAGGGCTTAACACTGAAGCTTTCTTT	CASSLTGLNTEAFF
13	TRBV30	.	TRBJ2-5	once	TGTGCCTGGAGTGTTTACGGACGGGGGACCCAGTACTTC	CAWSVYGRGTQYF
16	TRBV9	TRBD2	TRBJ2-3	.	TGTGCCAGCAGCATCATAGCGGGGGAAGCGGGAGATACGCAGTATTTT	CASSIIAGEAGDTQYF
13	TRBV6-4	TRBD1	TRBJ1-6	.	TGTGCCAGCAGATCGGACAGGGGAATGCCCCTCCACTTT	CASRSDRGMPLHF
17	TRBV7-2	TRBD2	TRBJ2-5	.	TGTGCCAGCAGCTTAGGAGGAACAGCGGGAGGTGGAAAGACCCAGTACTTC	CASSLGGTAGGGKTQYF
14	TRBV6-2/TRBV6-3	.	TRBJ1-1	.	TGTGCCAGCAGTTACTTAGGGGTGAACACTGAAGCTTTCTTT	CASSYLGVNTEAFF
13	TRBV9	TRBD1	TRBJ2-5	.	TGTGCCAGCAGCGCAACAGGGGAAGAGACCCAGTACTTC	CASSATGEETQYF
14	TRBV5-1	.	TRBJ1-1	.	TGCGCCAGCAGCTTGGTTGTCCGGGTGGCTGAAGCTTTCTTT	CASSLVVRVAEAFF
16	TRBV7-2	.	TRBJ2-1	.	TGTGCCAGCAGCTTATCGGCGGGACCCTTTTACAATGAGCAGTTCTTC	CASSLSAGPFYNEQFF
15	TRBV3-1/TRBV3-2	TRBD2	TRBJ2-1	few	TGTGCCAGCAGCCAAACTAGCGGGAGGCCCAATGAGCAGTTCTTC	CASSQTSGRPNEQFF
14	TRBV7-9	.	TRBJ2-7	.	TGTGCCAGCAGCTCCGGGATTCTGGCCTACGAGCAGTACTTC	CASSSGILAYEQYF
13	TRBV5-1	TRBD1	TRBJ1-2	few	TGCGCCAGCAGCTTGGAATTCCGGACAGGGCAGATCTTC	CASSLEFRTGQIF
15	TRBV9	.	TRBJ2-5	.	TGTGCCAGCAGTAAGACCGGGACAAGACAAGAGACCCAGTACTTC	CASSKTGTRQETQYF
13	TRBV6-5	.	TRBJ1-1	.	TGTGCCAGCAGTTCCACAGGGTACGCTGAAGCTTTCTTT	CASSSTGYAEAFF
13	TRBV30	.	TRBJ1-5	once	TGTGCCTGGAGTGTCGGGGGAAATCAGCCCCAGCATTTT	CAWSVGGNQPQHF
14	TRBV5-1	TRBD2	TRBJ2-3	once	TGCGCCAGCAGCACACTAGCGGGCACAGATACGCAGTATTTT	CASSTLAGTDTQYF
14	TRBV19	TRBD2	TRBJ2-3	.	TGTGCCAGTAGAACTAGCGGGAAAACAGATACGCAGTATTTT	CASRTSGKTDTQYF
13	TRBV9	TRBD1	TRBJ2-1	.	TGTGCCAGCAGCTTCGGACAGGGCAATGAGCAGTTCTTC	CASSFGQGNEQFF
15	TRBV6-6	TRBD1	TRBJ1-3	few	TGTGCCAGCAGTCTGGGACAGGGCTCTGGAAACACCATATATTTT	CASSLGQGSGNTIYF
15	TRBV2	TRBD1	TRBJ1-5	.	TGTGCCAGCGCCAGGGGGGAAACTAGCAATCAGCCCCAGCATTTT	CASARGETSNQPQHF
15	TRBV30	TRBD2	TRBJ2-7	.	TGTGCCTGGACCCCGGGACTAGCGTCTTCCTACGAGCAGTACTTC	CAWTPGLASSYEQYF
14	TRBV28	.	TRBJ2-7	.	TGTGCCAGCAGTCCACCGACAGAATTATACGAGCAGTACTTC	CASSPPTELYEQYF
14	TRBV6-5	.	TRBJ1-2	.	TGTGCCAGCACCCAGGGATCTAGTAACTATGGCTACACCTTC	CASTQGSSNYGYTF
15	TRBV7-2	TRBD1	TRBJ2-7	.	TGTGCCAGCAGCTTAGAGGGACAGGGGGCCAGGGAGCAGTACTTC	CASSLEGQGAREQYF
13	TRBV6-5	.	TRBJ1-1	.	TGTGCCAGCAGTCGAGACATAAACACTGAAGCTTTCTTT	CASSRDINTEAFF
17	TRBV7-9	.	TRBJ1-1	.	TGTGCCAGCAGCTTAACAGATGGGGAGTTCGCGAACACTGAAGCTTTCTTT	CASSLTDGEFANTEAFF
13	TRBV27	.	TRBJ1-1	few	TGTGCCACCGAACTCAGGGTTGGCACTGAAGCTTTCTTT	CATELRVGTEAFF
16	TRBV6-2/TRBV6-3	.	TRBJ1-5	.	TGTGCCAGCAGTTACGACTTTCGGGGGGTAGGTCAGCCCCAGCATTTT	CASSYDFRGVGQPQHF
13	TRBV18	.	TRBJ2-7	.	TGTGCCAGCTCACCCCCTAGCTCCTACGAGCAGTACTTC	CASSPPSSYEQYF
12	TRBV7-9	.	TRBJ2-1	.	TGTGCCAGCAGCTTAATCGGCAATGAGCAGTTCTTC	CASSLIGNEQFF
13	TRBV14	.	TRBJ2-7	.	TGTGCCAGCAGCCAAAGGGGCCCCTACGAGCAGTACTTC	CASSQRGPYEQYF
13	TRBV30	.	TRBJ1-5	.	TGTGCCTGGAGCGCAGGGTTGGATCAGCCCCAGCATTTT	CAWSAGLDQPQHF
16	TRBV14	TRBD1	TRBJ2-6	.	TGTGCCAGCAGCAAATATACAGGGGCTGGGGCCAACGTCCTGACTTTC	CASSKYTGAGANVLTF